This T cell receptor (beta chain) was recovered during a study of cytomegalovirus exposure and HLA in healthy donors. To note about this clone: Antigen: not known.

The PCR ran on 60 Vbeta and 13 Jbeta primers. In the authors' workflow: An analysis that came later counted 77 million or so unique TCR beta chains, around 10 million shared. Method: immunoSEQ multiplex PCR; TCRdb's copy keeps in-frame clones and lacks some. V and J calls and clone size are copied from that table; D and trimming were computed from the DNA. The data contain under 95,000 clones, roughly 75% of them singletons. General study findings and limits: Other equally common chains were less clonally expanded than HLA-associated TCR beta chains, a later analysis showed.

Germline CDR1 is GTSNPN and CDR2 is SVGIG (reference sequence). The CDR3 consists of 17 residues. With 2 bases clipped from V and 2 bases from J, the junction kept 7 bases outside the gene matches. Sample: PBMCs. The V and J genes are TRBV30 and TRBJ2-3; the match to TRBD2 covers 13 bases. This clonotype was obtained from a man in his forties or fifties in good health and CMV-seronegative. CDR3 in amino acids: CAWSTRTSGSNTDTQYF. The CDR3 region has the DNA TGTGCCTGGAGTACCCGGACTAGCGGGAGTAACACAGATACGCAGTATTTT.